Listed below are T cell receptor beta chains from one sample, sequenced in a study of T-cell memory formation after mild COVID-19. TCRdb passed the 5' RACE reads through MiXCR, listing each CDR3 protein once. The sample lists about 340,000 distinct CDR3 sequences; about a sixth were seen once. The sequencing sample was made of PBMCs or a T cell subset sorted from them (not recorded which). The receptors stem from a man younger than 35 who had mild COVID-19 (a few samples of this study predate the infection). Cell type and time point are not known. Both conserved end residues are part of each CDR3. A D gene is named only where the DNA matches it firmly. The size of a clone is reported for some rows only, either as once, few or many, or as a class for expanded clones.

j_call clone_size v_call d_call cdr3_aa cdr3_nt
TRBJ2-7 few TRBV4-3 TRBD1 CASSQDWTGGPYEQYF TGCGCCAGCAGCCAAGATTGGACAGGGGGACCCTACGAGCAGTACTTC
TRBJ1-2 - TRBV15 TRBD1 CATSRDRTGAWGYTF TGTGCCACCAGCAGAGACCGGACAGGGGCATGGGGCTACACCTTC
TRBJ2-5 many TRBV3-1 TRBD2 CASSQDLTRPPGGTQYF TGTGCCAGCAGCCAAGATCTTACACGACCCCCGGGAGGGACCCAGTACTTC
TRBJ2-3 - TRBV5-1 TRBD2 CASSLVPSGVTDTQYF TGCGCCAGCAGCTTGGTTCCTAGCGGGGTCACAGATACGCAGTATTTT
TRBJ1-2 few TRBV6-2/TRBV6-3 - CASSYQGYRTYGYTF TGTGCCAGCAGTTACCAGGGTTATCGGACTTATGGCTACACCTTC
TRBJ1-5 few TRBV10-2 - CASSESRKTEEYQPQHF TGCGCCAGCAGTGAGTCGAGGAAGACAGAGGAGTATCAGCCCCAGCATTTT
TRBJ2-5 few TRBV10-3 TRBD2 CAISDYSGGETQYF TGTGCCATCAGTGACTACTCCGGGGGGGAGACCCAGTACTTC
TRBJ2-3 - TRBV20-1 TRBD1 CSARPGQSIFSTDTQYF TGCAGTGCTAGGCCGGGACAGTCCATCTTTAGCACAGATACGCAGTATTTT
TRBJ2-1 - TRBV7-9 - CASRPFRRDEQFF TGTGCCAGCAGACCCTTCCGGAGGGATGAGCAGTTCTTC
TRBJ2-3 - TRBV10-3 TRBD1 CAIRGTGENTQYF TGTGCCATCCGCGGGACAGGGGAAAATACGCAGTATTTT
TRBJ1-5 few TRBV6-2/TRBV6-3 - CASSRRGSGNQPQHF TGTGCCAGCAGTCGGCGTGGGTCCGGCAATCAGCCCCAGCATTTT